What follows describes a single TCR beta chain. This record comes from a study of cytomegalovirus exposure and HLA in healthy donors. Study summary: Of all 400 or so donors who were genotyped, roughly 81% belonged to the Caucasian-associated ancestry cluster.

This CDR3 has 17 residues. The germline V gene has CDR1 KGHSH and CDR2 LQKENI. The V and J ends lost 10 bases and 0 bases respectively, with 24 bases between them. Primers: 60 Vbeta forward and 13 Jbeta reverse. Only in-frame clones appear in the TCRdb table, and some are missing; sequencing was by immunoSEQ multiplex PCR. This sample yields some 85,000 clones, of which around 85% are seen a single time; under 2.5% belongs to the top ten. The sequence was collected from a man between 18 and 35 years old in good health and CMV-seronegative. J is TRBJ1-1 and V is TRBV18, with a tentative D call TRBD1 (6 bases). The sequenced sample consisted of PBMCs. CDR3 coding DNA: TGTGCCACCGCGCCCTTGGGACAAAAAAGCATGAACACTGAAGCTTTCTTT. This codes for CATAPLGQKSMNTEAFF.